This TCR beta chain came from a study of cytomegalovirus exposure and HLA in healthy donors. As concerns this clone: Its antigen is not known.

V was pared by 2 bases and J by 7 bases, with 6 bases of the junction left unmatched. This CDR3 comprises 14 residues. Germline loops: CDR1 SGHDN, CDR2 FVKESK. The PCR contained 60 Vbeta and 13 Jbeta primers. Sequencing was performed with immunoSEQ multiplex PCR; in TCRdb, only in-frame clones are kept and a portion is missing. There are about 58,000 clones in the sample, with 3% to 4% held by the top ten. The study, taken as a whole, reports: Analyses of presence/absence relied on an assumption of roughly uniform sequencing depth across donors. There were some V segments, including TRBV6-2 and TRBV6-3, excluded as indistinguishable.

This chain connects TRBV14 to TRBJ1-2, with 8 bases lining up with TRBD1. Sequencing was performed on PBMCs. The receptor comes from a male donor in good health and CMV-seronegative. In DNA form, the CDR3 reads TGTGCCAGCAGCCAAACATCAGGGGGCAGTGGCTACACCTTC. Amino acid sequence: CASSQTSGGSGYTF.